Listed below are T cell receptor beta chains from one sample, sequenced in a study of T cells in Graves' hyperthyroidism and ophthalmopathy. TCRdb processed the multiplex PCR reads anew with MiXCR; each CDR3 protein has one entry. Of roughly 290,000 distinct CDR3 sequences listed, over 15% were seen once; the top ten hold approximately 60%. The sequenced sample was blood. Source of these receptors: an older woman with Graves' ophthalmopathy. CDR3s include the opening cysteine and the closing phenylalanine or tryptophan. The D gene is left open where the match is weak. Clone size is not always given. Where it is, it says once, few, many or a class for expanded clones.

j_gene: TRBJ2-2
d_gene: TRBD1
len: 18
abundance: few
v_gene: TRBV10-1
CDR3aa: CASSETGQGVTNTGELFF
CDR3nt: TGTGCCAGCAGTGAGACCGGACAGGGGGTAACTAACACCGGGGAGCTGTTTTTT

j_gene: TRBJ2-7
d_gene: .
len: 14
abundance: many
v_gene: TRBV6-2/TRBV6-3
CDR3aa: CASRRQVASYEQYF
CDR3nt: TGTGCCAGCAGACGACAGGTTGCGTCCTACGAGCAGTACTTC

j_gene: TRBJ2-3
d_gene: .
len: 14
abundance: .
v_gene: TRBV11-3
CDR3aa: CASSLDRDTGTQYF
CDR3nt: TGTGCCAGCAGCTTAGACAGGGACACAGGTACGCAGTATTTT

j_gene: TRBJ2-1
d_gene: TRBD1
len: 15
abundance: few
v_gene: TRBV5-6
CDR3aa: CASRRGQGAYNEQFF
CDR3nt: TGTGCCAGCAGACGCGGACAGGGGGCTTACAATGAGCAGTTCTTC

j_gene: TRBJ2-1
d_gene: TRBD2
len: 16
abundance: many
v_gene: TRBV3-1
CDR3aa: CASSQGPGRGLNEQFF
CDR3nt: TGTGCCAGCAGCCAGGGACCCGGGAGGGGATTGAATGAGCAGTTCTTC

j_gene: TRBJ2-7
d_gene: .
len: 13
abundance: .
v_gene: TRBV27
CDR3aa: CASSLSGKYEQYF
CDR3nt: TGTGCCAGCAGTTTATCGGGGAAATACGAGCAGTACTTC

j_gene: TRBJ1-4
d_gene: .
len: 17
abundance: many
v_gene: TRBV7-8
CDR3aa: CASSLALGGIRGEKLFF
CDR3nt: TGTGCCAGCAGCTTAGCGTTAGGGGGGATTCGAGGTGAAAAACTGTTTTTT

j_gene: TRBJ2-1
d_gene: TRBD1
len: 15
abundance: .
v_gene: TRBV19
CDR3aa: CASSRWDRGGNEQFF
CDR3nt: TGTGCCAGTAGTCGCTGGGACAGGGGAGGGAATGAGCAGTTCTTC

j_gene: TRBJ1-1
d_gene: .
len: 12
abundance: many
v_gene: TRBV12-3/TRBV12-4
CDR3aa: CASSLVAVEAFF
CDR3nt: TGTGCCAGCAGTTTAGTTGCGGTTGAAGCTTTCTTT

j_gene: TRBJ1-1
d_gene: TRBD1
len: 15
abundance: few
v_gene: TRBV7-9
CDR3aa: CASSWTGVGNTEAFF
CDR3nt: TGTGCCAGCAGCTGGACAGGGGTGGGGAACACTGAAGCTTTCTTT

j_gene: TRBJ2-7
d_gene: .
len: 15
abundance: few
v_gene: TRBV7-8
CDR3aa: CASSLYADSSYEQYF
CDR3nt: TGTGCCAGCAGCTTATATGCGGATAGCTCCTACGAGCAGTACTTC

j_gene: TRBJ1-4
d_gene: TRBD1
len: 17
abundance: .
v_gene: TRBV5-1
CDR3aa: CASSSETGVSSSEKLFF
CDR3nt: TGCGCCAGCAGCTCCGAGACAGGGGTTTCGTCATCGGAAAAACTGTTTTTT

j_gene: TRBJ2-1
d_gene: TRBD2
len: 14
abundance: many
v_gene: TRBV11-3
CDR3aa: CASSPKTSSNEQFF
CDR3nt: TGTGCCAGCAGCCCCAAGACTAGCAGCAATGAGCAGTTCTTC

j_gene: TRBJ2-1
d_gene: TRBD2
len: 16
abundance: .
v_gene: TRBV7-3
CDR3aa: CASSPQGTSGINEQFF
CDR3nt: TGTGCCAGCAGCCCCCAAGGGACTAGCGGGATAAATGAGCAGTTCTTC

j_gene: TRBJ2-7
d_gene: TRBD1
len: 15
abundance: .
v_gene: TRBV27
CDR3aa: CASSFRDRVYHEQYF
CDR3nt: TGTGCCAGCAGTTTCCGGGACAGGGTATACCACGAGCAGTACTTC

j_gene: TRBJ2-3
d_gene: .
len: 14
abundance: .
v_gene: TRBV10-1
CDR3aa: CASSKELPTDTQYF
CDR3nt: TGCGCCAGCAGTAAAGAGCTTCCTACAGATACGCAGTATTTT

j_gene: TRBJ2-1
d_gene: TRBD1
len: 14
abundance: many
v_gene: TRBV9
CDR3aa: CASSVADRINEQFF
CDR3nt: TGTGCCAGCAGCGTAGCGGACAGGATAAATGAGCAGTTCTTC

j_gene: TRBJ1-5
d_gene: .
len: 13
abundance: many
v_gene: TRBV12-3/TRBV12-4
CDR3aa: CASSYSWEQPQHF
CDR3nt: TGTGCCAGCAGTTACTCCTGGGAACAGCCCCAGCATTTT

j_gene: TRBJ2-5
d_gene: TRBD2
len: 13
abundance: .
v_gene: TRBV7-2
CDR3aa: CASSSSGGETQYF
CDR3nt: TGTGCCAGCAGCTCTTCGGGGGGAGAGACCCAGTACTTC

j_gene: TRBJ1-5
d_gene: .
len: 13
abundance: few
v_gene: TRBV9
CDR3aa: CASSTDYNQPQHF
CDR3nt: TGTGCCAGCAGCACCGACTACAATCAGCCCCAGCATTTT

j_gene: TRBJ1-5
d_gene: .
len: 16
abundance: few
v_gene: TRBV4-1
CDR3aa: CASSQKTGLSNQPQHF
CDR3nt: TGCGCCAGCAGCCAAAAAACGGGGCTTAGCAATCAGCCCCAGCATTTT

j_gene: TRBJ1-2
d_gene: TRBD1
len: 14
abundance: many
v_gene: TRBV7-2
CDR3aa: CASSWGQGVDGYTF
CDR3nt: TGTGCCAGCAGCTGGGGACAGGGGGTCGATGGCTACACCTTC

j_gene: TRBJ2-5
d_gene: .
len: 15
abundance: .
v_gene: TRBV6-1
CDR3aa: CASSEGGGGSETQYF
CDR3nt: TGTGCCAGCAGTGAAGGAGGGGGTGGGAGTGAGACCCAGTACTTC

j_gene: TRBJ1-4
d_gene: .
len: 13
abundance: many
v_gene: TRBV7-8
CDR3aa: CASSLDSNEKLFF
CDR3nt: TGTGCCAGCAGCTTAGACAGTAATGAAAAACTGTTTTTT

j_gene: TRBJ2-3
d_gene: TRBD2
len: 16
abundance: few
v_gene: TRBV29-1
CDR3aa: CSVARWKRGVADTQYF
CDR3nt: TGCAGCGTTGCTCGGTGGAAGCGGGGAGTGGCAGATACGCAGTATTTT

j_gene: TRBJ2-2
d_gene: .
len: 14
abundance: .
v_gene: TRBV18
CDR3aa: CASPPGGRTGELFF
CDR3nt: TGTGCCAGCCCACCCGGGGGGCGCACCGGGGAGCTGTTTTTT

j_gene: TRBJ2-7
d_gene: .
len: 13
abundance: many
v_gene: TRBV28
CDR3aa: CASSLDSAYEQYF
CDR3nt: TGTGCCAGCAGTTTAGATAGTGCCTACGAGCAGTACTTC

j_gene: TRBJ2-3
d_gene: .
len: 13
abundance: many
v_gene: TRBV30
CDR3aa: CAWTVSGLDTQYF
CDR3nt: TGTGCCTGGACAGTCAGCGGGCTAGATACGCAGTATTTT

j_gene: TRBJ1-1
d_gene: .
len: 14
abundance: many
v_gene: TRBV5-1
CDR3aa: CASSLWAGNTEAFF
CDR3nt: TGCGCCAGCAGCTTGTGGGCAGGGAACACTGAAGCTTTCTTT

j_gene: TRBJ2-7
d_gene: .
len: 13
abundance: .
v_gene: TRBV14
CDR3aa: CASSQSAFYEQYF
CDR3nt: TGTGCCAGCAGCCAATCAGCTTTCTACGAGCAGTACTTC

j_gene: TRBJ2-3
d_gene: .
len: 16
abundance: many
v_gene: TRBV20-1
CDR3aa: CSARDHAKHSTDTQYF
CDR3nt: TGCAGTGCTAGAGATCATGCCAAGCATAGCACAGATACGCAGTATTTT

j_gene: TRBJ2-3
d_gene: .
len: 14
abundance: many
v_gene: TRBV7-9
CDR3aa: CASSLEVRGDTQYF
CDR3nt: TGTGCCAGCAGCTTAGAGGTCCGGGGGGATACGCAGTATTTT

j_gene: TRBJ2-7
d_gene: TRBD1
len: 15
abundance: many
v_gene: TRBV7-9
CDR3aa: CASSLIGTGAYEQYF
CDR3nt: TGTGCCAGCAGCTTAATCGGGACAGGGGCCTACGAGCAGTACTTC

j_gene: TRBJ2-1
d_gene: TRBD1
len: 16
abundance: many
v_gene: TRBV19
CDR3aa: CASSISSGGSYNEQFF
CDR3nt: TGTGCCAGTAGTATCTCGTCAGGGGGTTCCTACAATGAGCAGTTCTTC

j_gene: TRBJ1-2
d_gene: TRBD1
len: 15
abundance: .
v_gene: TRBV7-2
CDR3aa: CASTSPGTGGFGYTF
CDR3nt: TGTGCCAGCACTTCACCCGGGACAGGGGGCTTCGGCTACACCTTC

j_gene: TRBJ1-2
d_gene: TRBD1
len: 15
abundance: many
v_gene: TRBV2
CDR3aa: CASSPETGTDYGYTF
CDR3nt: TGTGCCAGCAGTCCCGAGACCGGGACAGACTATGGCTACACCTTC

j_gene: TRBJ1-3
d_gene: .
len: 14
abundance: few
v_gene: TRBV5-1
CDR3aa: CASSLAGAGDTIYF
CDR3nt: TGCGCCAGCAGCTTGGCCGGGGCGGGGGACACCATATATTTT

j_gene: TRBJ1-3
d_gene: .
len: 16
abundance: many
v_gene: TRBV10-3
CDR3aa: CAISLGPTNSGNTIYF
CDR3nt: TGTGCCATCAGCCTGGGACCGACCAACTCTGGAAACACCATATATTTT

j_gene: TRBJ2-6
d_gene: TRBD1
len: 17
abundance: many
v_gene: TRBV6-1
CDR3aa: CASSRGTGHSGANVLTF
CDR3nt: TGTGCCAGCAGTAGAGGGACAGGGCACTCTGGGGCCAACGTCCTGACTTTC

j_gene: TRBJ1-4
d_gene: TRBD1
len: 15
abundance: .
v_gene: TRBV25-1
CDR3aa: CASSGRGGAWEKLFF
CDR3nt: TGTGCCAGCAGTGGAAGAGGGGGCGCTTGGGAAAAACTGTTTTTT

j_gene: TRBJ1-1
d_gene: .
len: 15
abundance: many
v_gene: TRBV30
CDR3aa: CAWTNYLEGRTEAFF
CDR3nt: TGTGCCTGGACAAATTATCTAGAAGGGCGGACTGAAGCTTTCTTT